This TCR beta chain derives from a study of OX40 agonist ivuxolimab in advanced cancers. Study summary: At roughly 80% male, the cohort had a mean age of 60 years, ranging from 23 to 79. There were three patients with partial responses, one having hepatocellular carcinoma and two cutaneous melanoma.

Only in-frame clones appear in the TCRdb table, and some are missing; sequencing was by immunoSEQ multiplex PCR. The sample includes about 40,000 clones, more than 75% of them seen just once. Trimming stripped 1 base from V and 5 bases from J, with 7 bases between. This CDR3 is 13 amino acids long. Germline V lookup: CDR1 SSHAT, CDR2 FNYEAQ (reference sequence). Sample: CD4+ or CD8+ T cells sorted from blood, taken in a trial of the OX40 agonist ivuxolimab. This clonotype was obtained from an adult with an advanced solid tumor such as melanoma, head and neck, liver or kidney cancer. The V gene is TRBV7-7, the J gene TRBJ2-3; D gene unclear. CDR3 in DNA: TGTGCCAGCAGCTTAGGGTCAGGAGATACGCAGTATTTT. This translates into CASSLGSGDTQYF.